This passage covers 21 T cell receptor beta chains from one sample sequenced in a study of vaccination and CD4 T cells after COVID-19. Sample treatment: roughly 10-day PBMC culture with coronavirus spike peptide pools or control peptides (ViraFEST assay). The unexposed donor's CD4+ T cells were collected before the COVID-19 pandemic (2011-2018). Which antigens these TCRs recognize remains unknown. An Oncomine TCR Beta short-read assay was used to sequence the DNA from cultured CD4+ T cells. MiXCR was run by TCRdb on the PCR reads, yielding one entry per CDR3 protein. The data show about 4,300 distinct CDR3 sequences, roughly 65% seen once. Source material: CD4+ T cells from blood, cultured in vitro. All receptors come from a human donor in good health.

As DNA, the CDR3 is TGTGCCAGCAGCCCCGTGCAGGGGCAATATGGCTACACCTTC. Translation: CASSPVQGQYGYTF. The chain has TRBV7-2 and TRBJ1-2, with a weak D call TRBD1 (6 bases). CDR3 length: 14 amino acids. Germline V gene lookup returns CDR1 SGHTA and CDR2 FQGNSA. Trimming stripped 5 bases from V and 5 bases from J, with 15 bases between.

The rearrangement joins TRBV12-5 to TRBJ2-5; D gene uncertain. Trimming removed 0 bases at V and 5 bases at J, with 7 bases between. CDR1 and CDR2 from the germline V gene are LGHNT and FRNRAP. The CDR3 has 13 residues. CDR3 bases: TGTGCTAGTGGTTTGGTAGGCCGGGAGACCCAGTACTTC. It translates to CASGLVGRETQYF.

This rearrangement joins TRBV7-2 to TRBJ2-2, with D perhaps matching TRBD2 (6 bases). This CDR3 is built from 15 residues. V lost 5 bases to trimming and J lost 5 bases, with 15 bases between them. In germline, CDR1 is SGHTA, CDR2 FQGNSA. CDR3 amino acids: CASSPQGDLTGELFF. The CDR3 coding sequence is TGTGCCAGCAGCCCCCAAGGGGACTTGACCGGGGAGCTGTTTTTT.

V is TRBV18 and J is TRBJ2-2, with D perhaps TRBD1 or TRBD2 (5 bases each). Germline CDR1 is KGHSH and CDR2 is LQKENI. V was cut by 3 bases and J by 5 bases, with 7 bases left in between. The CDR3 has 13 amino acids. CDR3 DNA sequence: TGTGCCAGCTCACCCTGGGGGACCGGGGAGCTGTTTTTT. Protein sequence: CASSPWGTGELFF.

V gene TRBV21-1 combines with J gene TRBJ2-7. TRBV21-1 is reported as a pseudogene. The CDR3 runs 13 residues. The CDR3 DNA sequence: TGTGCCAGCAGCAAAGAAGGCTCCTACGAGCAGTACTTC. Translating it yields CASSKEGSYEQYF.

J is TRBJ2-1 and V is TRBV28; 8 bases map to TRBD1. This CDR3 has 14 amino acids. With V trimmed by 6 bases and J by 9 bases, 10 bases remained unmatched. CDR1 is MDHEN, CDR2 SYDVKM, per germline. In nucleotides, the CDR3 is TGTGCCAGCAGCTACCGGGACAGGAATCCTGAGCAGTTCTTC. Its protein product is CASSYRDRNPEQFF.

Here the CDR3 reads CASGGQGPSGNTIYF. CDR3 DNA sequence: TGTGCCAGCGGCGGACAGGGACCCTCTGGAAACACCATATATTTT. The V and J genes are TRBV27 and TRBJ1-3, with 8 bases fitting TRBD1. Germline V gene data show CDR1 as MNHEY and CDR2 as SMNVEV (reference sequence). There are 15 residues in the CDR3. With 8 bases clipped from V and 0 bases from J, the junction kept 6 bases outside the gene matches.

This clonotype was counted between two and nine times. CDR3 bases: TGTGCCTGGAGGGAACAGGGGGCAAATCAGCCCCAGCATTTT. This sequence encodes CAWREQGANQPQHF. The chain links TRBV30 to TRBJ1-5, with TRBD1 identical over 9 bases. This CDR3 comprises 14 residues. The germline V gene encodes CDR1 GTSNPN and CDR2 SVGIG (reference sequence). J was trimmed by 4 bases and V by 3 bases; bases with no gene match: 4.

This clonotype was observed once. The chain joins TRBV6-1 to TRBJ1-1; TRBD1 is a possible D gene (6 bases). Germline loops: CDR1 MNHNS, CDR2 SASEGT. This CDR3 region has 14 residues. Trimming pared 5 bases from V and 2 bases from J, leaving 12 bases between. The CDR3 DNA is TGTGCCAGCAGTCTGGACAGAGTTAACACTGAAGCTTTCTTT. Protein sequence: CASSLDRVNTEAFF.

V gene TRBV7-9 combines with J gene TRBJ1-4; D is possibly TRBD1 (5 bases). Germline CDR1 and CDR2: SEHNR and FQNEAQ (reference sequence). This CDR3 is 13 amino acids long. Trimming removed 5 bases at V and 10 bases at J, with 14 bases between. As DNA, the CDR3 is TGTGCCAGCAGCGGCCCCGCGGGGGGAAAACTGTTTTTT. This sequence encodes CASSGPAGGKLFF.

This chain links TRBV25-1 with TRBJ1-6; D is perhaps TRBD1 (6 bases). Trimming took off 7 bases at V and 0 bases at J, with 19 bases between the two ends. The CDR3 consists of 18 residues. Germline V gives CDR1 MGHDK, CDR2 SYGVNS. The CDR3 protein is CASTLRGGASSYNSPLHF. DNA of the CDR3: TGTGCCAGCACCCTCCGAGGGGGGGCGAGCTCCTATAATTCACCCCTCCACTTT.

The chain joins TRBV2 to TRBJ1-5; TRBD1 is a possible D gene (5 bases). Germline V gives CDR1 SNHLY, CDR2 FYNNEI. The CDR3 contains 17 residues. Trimming took off 2 bases at V and 0 bases at J, with 14 bases between the two ends. The CDR3 sequence: CASSELMGVPSNQPQHF. The CDR3 region has the DNA TGTGCCAGCAGTGAATTGATGGGGGTCCCTAGCAATCAGCCCCAGCATTTT.

The CDR3 nucleotides are TGTGCCAGCAGCCCCCTTCTCCCCAGGGCAACTAATGAAAAACTGTTTTTT. Amino acid sequence: CASSPLLPRATNEKLFF. The chain uses TRBV6-1 and TRBJ1-4, with a possible D match to TRBD1 (5 bases). This CDR3 contains 17 residues. Germline CDR1 reads MNHNS; CDR2 reads SASEGT. The V and J ends lost 6 bases and 0 bases respectively, with 17 bases between them.

This clonotype has just a few counts. The chain is built from TRBV2 and TRBJ2-1, with D hard to call. The CDR3 is 9 amino acids. The ends were cut back, 6 bases at V and 15 bases at J, with 9 bases in the middle. CDR1 is SNHLY, CDR2 FYNNEI, per germline. Here the CDR3 DNA reads TGTGCCAGCAGCCTTCGACGGTTCTTC. This sequence encodes CASSLRRFF.

The chain recombines TRBV5-5 with TRBJ1-5, with D uncertain. CDR1 and CDR2 from the germline V gene are SGHKS and YYEKEE (reference sequence). This CDR3 spans 20 amino acids. The V gene lost 4 bases and the J gene lost 0 bases, with 26 bases spanning the gap. The CDR3 DNA sequence: TGTGCCAGCAGCCCCCGACTTCGGTCTGGACTTTCAATTAGCAATCAGCCCCAGCATTTT. As protein: CASSPRLRSGLSISNQPQHF. Based on the CDR3 plus reference TRBV5-5 and TRBJ1-5, the full variable domain is DAGVTQSPTHLIKTRGQQVTLRCSPISGHKSVSWYQQVLGQGPQFIFQYYEKEERGRGNFPDRFSARQFPNYSSELNVNALLLGDSALYLCASSPRLRSGLSISNQPQHFGDGTRLSIL.

CDR3 region: CATGQPNTGELFF. The CDR3 nucleotides are TGTGCCACGGGACAGCCGAACACCGGGGAGCTGTTTTTT. V is TRBV7-9 and J is TRBJ2-2, with 7 bases that match TRBD1. The V and J ends lost 10 bases and 0 bases, in that order; junction bases with no gene match: 2. This CDR3 spans 13 amino acids. Germline lookup yields CDR1 SEHNR and CDR2 FQNEAQ (reference sequence). Supplemented by reference TRBV7-9 and TRBJ2-2, the full variable domain reads DTGVSQNPRHKITKRGQNVTFRCDPISEHNRLYWYRQTLGQGPEFLTYFQNEAQLEKSRLLSDRFSAERPKGSFSTLEIQRTEQGDSAMYLCATGQPNTGELFFGEGSRLTVL.

The J gene is TRBJ2-2, the V gene TRBV19, with a possible D match to TRBD1 (5 bases). Germline V CDR1 and CDR2: LNHDA, SQIVND (reference sequence). The CDR3 sequence is 17 residues long. Trimming shortened V by 5 bases and J by 1 base, and 17 bases separated the two germline ends. The CDR3 DNA reads TGTGCCAGTAGTGGTAATCAAGGGGCCTGGAACACCGGGGAGCTGTTTTTT. Translating gives CASSGNQGAWNTGELFF.

The gene calls are TRBV20-1 and TRBJ2-4, with 13 bases lining up with TRBD2. Trimming removed 6 bases from V and 6 bases from J; junction bases left unmatched: 17. CDR3 length: 18 residues. Germline V gene data show CDR1 as DFQATT and CDR2 as SNEGSKA (reference sequence). CDR3 nucleotides: TGCAGTGCACTCAGACTAGCGGGAGGCACTGGGGTGGGAAACATTCAGTACTTC. Its protein is CSALRLAGGTGVGNIQYF.

The gene calls are TRBV6-1 and TRBJ1-1; D remains ambiguous. Germline CDR1 MNHNS, CDR2 SASEGT. V dropped 5 bases and J dropped 1 base, with 14 bases sitting between them. The CDR3 is 15 amino acids. CDR3 sequence: CASSRLEVSNTEAFF. CDR3 DNA: TGTGCCAGCAGTCGCCTTGAGGTCTCGAACACTGAAGCTTTCTTT.

The chain recombines TRBV18 with TRBJ1-2; D is uncertain. With 5 bases removed from V and 0 bases from J, the gap between germline ends came to 13 bases. Per germline, CDR1 KGHSH and CDR2 LQKENI. The CDR3 loop spans 15 amino acids. The DNA for the CDR3 is TGTGCCAGCTCAACAACCGGAGCGGCTAACTATGGCTACACCTTC. It translates to CASSTTGAANYGYTF.

V usage is TRBV20-1 and J usage is TRBJ2-7, with 10 bases matching TRBD2. There are 18 residues in the CDR3. In germline, CDR1 is DFQATT, CDR2 SNEGSKA (reference sequence). Unmatched junction bases numbered 12, after V lost 0 bases and J lost 1 base. CDR3 in DNA: TGCAGTGCTAGAGATCTGCTAGCGGGAGACGAGGGGTCCTACGAGCAGTACTTC. Residues: CSARDLLAGDEGSYEQYF.